This passage covers 18 T cell receptor beta chains from one sample sequenced in a study of blood T cell repertoires in COVID-19. Here immunoSEQ multiplex PCR was the method, and the copy in TCRdb shows in-frame clones only, minus some. The sample contains under 450,000 clones, roughly four fifths of which appear only once. Material: peripheral blood. Receptors originate from a human donor with acute or convalescent COVID-19. The donor label of this sample is uncertain.

V gene TRBV11-1 combines with J gene TRBJ1-2, with 8 nucleotides matching TRBD1. The trim removed 5 bases at V and 8 bases at J, leaving 10 bases unmatched. Germline-derived CDR1 and CDR2 are SGHAT and FQDESV (reference sequence). This CDR3 region has 14 residues. The CDR3 DNA is TGTGCCAGCAGCGCCCCGACAGGGGCGGGAGGCTACACCTTC. It codes for CASSAPTGAGGYTF.

V is TRBV6-5 and J is TRBJ1-2; 7 bases fit TRBD1. CDR3 size: 14 residues. V dropped 2 bases and J dropped 2; count of bases not matched to a gene: 2. Germline V gene lookup returns CDR1 MNHEY and CDR2 SVGAGI. CDR3 amino acids: CASSYTQGNYGYTF. For the CDR3, the DNA is TGTGCCAGCAGTTACACACAGGGGAACTATGGCTACACCTTC.

The table lists this clone with a count of one. The chain uses TRBV5-4 and TRBJ2-7, with TRBD1 matching 7 bases. The germline CDR1 and CDR2 sequences are SGHNT and YYREEE (reference sequence). The V gene end was trimmed by 5 bases and the J gene end by 3 bases; junction bases not matched to a gene: 11. This CDR3 spans 15 amino acids. This CDR3 is CASSFQGVGDYEQYF. The DNA of the CDR3 is TGTGCCAGCAGTTTTCAGGGGGTGGGGGACTACGAGCAGTACTTC. The variable domain in full, completed from reference TRBV5-4 and TRBJ2-7, reads ETGVTQSPTHLIKTRGQQVTLRCSSQSGHNTVSWYQQALGQGPQFIFQYYREEENGRGNFPPRFSGLQFPNYSSELNVNALELDDSALYLCASSFQGVGDYEQYFGPGTRLTVT.

This clone was recorded only once. The rearrangement joins TRBV11-1 to TRBJ2-7, with D tentatively TRBD2 (6 bases). The CDR3 totals 14 residues. Deletions cut 1 base from V and 5 bases from J, with 12 bases between. Germline V gives CDR1 SGHAT, CDR2 FQDESV (reference sequence). The CDR3 DNA is TGTGCCAGCAGCTTAGACGGGAGCCTCGACGAGCAGTACTTC. Translation: CASSLDGSLDEQYF.

V and J are TRBV5-5 and TRBJ2-1; 9 bases are a match to TRBD1. The ends lost 4 bases at V and 0 bases at J; junction bases unmatched: 2. This CDR3 comprises 15 residues. Germline V gene data show CDR1 as SGHKS and CDR2 as YYEKEE (reference sequence). The CDR3 DNA reads TGTGCCAGCAGCGAGACAGGGGGCTCCTACAATGAGCAGTTCTTC. Protein: CASSETGGSYNEQFF.

V usage is TRBV19 and J usage is TRBJ1-5; no reliable D call. The CDR3 totals 14 residues. Germline CDR1 reads LNHDA; CDR2 reads SQIVND (reference sequence). V was cut by 6 bases and J by 6 bases, with 15 bases left in between. The CDR3 DNA reads TGTGCCAGTAGCGATCCGACAAGGCCTCAGCCCCAGCATTTT. It encodes CASSDPTRPQPQHF.

The V gene is TRBV5-8, the J gene TRBJ2-1; maybe TRBD1 (7 bases). Germline V gives CDR1 SGHTS, CDR2 YDEGEE. The CDR3 is 17 residues long. Trimming left V 4 bases short and J 0 bases short, with 17 bases between. Here the CDR3 reads CASSTSTGTRSYNEQFF. For the CDR3, the DNA is TGTGCCAGCAGCACATCGACAGGGACTCGCTCCTACAATGAGCAGTTCTTC.

This clone has a handful of counts. The chain uses TRBV6-4 and TRBJ2-1; 10 bases are shared with TRBD2. The V and J ends lost 3 bases and 9 bases, in that order; junction bases with no gene match: 8. The CDR3 sequence is 15 residues long. Per the germline V gene, CDR1 is MRHNA and CDR2 is SNTAGT. CDR3 bases: TGTGCCAGCAGTGATACAGCGGGAGGGCCTATTGAGCAGTTCTTC. Its protein is CASSDTAGGPIEQFF.

The gene calls are TRBV2 and TRBJ2-7, with TRBD2 matching over 7 bases. The germline V gene encodes CDR1 SNHLY and CDR2 FYNNEI. After removal of 6 bases from V and 12 bases from J, the junction contained 11 bases not matched to a gene. There are 12 residues in the CDR3. Here the CDR3 reads CASSTGTTRWYF. The DNA for the CDR3 is TGTGCCAGCAGCACGGGGACTACTAGATGGTACTTC.

The rearrangement uses TRBV7-2 and TRBJ1-2; 7 nucleotides line up with TRBD1. The germline V gene encodes CDR1 SGHTA and CDR2 FQGNSA. This CDR3 region has 14 residues. Germline trimming cut 5 bases from V and 4 bases from J; bases unmatched to any gene: 7. The CDR3 DNA sequence: TGTGCCAGCAGCCCCGACAGGGTTACCTATGGCTACACCTTC. Its protein is CASSPDRVTYGYTF.

The genes are TRBV19 and TRBJ1-5, with D uncertain. The CDR3 has 14 amino acids. Trimming took off 10 bases at V and 6 bases at J, with 19 bases between the two ends. The germline gives CDR1 LNHDA, CDR2 SQIVND (reference sequence). CDR3 in amino acids: CATQPSKIAQPQHF. The DNA for the CDR3 is TGTGCCACGCAGCCGTCTAAGATAGCTCAGCCCCAGCATTTT.

The rearrangement links TRBV19 to TRBJ1-2; tentatively, D is TRBD1 (5 bases). The CDR3 has 15 amino acids. With 3 bases removed from V and 4 bases from J, the gap between germline ends came to 15 bases. Germline V lookup: CDR1 LNHDA, CDR2 SQIVND (reference sequence). The CDR3 DNA reads TGTGCCAGTAGTATCACCTTCAGGGTTGGCTATGGCTACACCTTC. This translates into CASSITFRVGYGYTF.

The V call is TRBV6-6, the J call TRBJ2-1, with D unclear. CDR1 and CDR2 (germline): MNHNY, SVGAGI (reference sequence). V lost 5 bases and J lost 7, with 9 bases in between. This CDR3 has 12 residues. The CDR3 is CASSPHENEQFF. CDR3 nucleotides: TGTGCCAGCAGTCCCCATGAGAATGAGCAGTTCTTC.

The V call is TRBV24-1, the J call TRBJ2-3, with D possibly TRBD2 on 6 matching bases. CDR1 is KGHDR and CDR2 is SFDVKD in the germline V gene. Trimming shortened V by 6 bases and J by 1 base, and 7 bases separated the two germline ends. There are 13 residues in the CDR3. This CDR3 is CATSWGGTDTQYF. The CDR3 DNA reads as TGTGCCACCAGTTGGGGGGGCACAGATACGCAGTATTTT.

CDR3 DNA sequence: TGTGCCAGTAGTACCCGCCGGGGGTATGGGAACACTGAAGCTTTCTTT. It yields the protein CASSTRRGYGNTEAFF. The rearrangement joins TRBV19 to TRBJ1-1; D is perhaps TRBD1 (5 bases). Per the germline V gene, CDR1 is LNHDA and CDR2 is SQIVND (reference sequence). Trimming pared 4 bases from V and 1 base from J, leaving 16 bases between. The CDR3 spans 16 residues.

The chain combines TRBV7-9 with TRBJ1-3; D unresolved. Looked up from germline, CDR1 is SEHNR and CDR2 is FQNEAQ (reference sequence). The CDR3 is 14 residues long. V was pared by 5 bases and J by 0 bases, with 8 bases between. The CDR3 DNA is TGTGCCAGCAGCAGAGACATCTCTGGAAACACCATATATTTT. Translation: CASSRDISGNTIYF.

This clone was picked up a small number of times. This chain joins TRBV7-7 and TRBJ2-5; D is possibly TRBD2 (7 bases). Trimming stripped 5 bases from V and 4 bases from J, with 17 bases between. The germline V gene encodes CDR1 SSHAT and CDR2 FNYEAQ (reference sequence). The CDR3 is made up of 15 amino acids. CDR3 sequence (DNA): TGTGCCAGCAGCCCCCTTGGGCGGGGGCCAGAGACCCAGTACTTC. It is translated as CASSPLGRGPETQYF.

This clone came up once. The rearrangement joins TRBV7-2 to TRBJ2-7, with 13 bases matching TRBD2. The CDR3 length is 15 residues. The germline V gene encodes CDR1 SGHTA and CDR2 FQGNSA. V lost 6 bases, J lost 4 bases, and 6 bases stayed unmatched. The DNA of the CDR3 is TGTGCCAGCAGACGGGGACTAGCGGGATGGTACGAGCAGTACTTC. Its protein product is CASRRGLAGWYEQYF.